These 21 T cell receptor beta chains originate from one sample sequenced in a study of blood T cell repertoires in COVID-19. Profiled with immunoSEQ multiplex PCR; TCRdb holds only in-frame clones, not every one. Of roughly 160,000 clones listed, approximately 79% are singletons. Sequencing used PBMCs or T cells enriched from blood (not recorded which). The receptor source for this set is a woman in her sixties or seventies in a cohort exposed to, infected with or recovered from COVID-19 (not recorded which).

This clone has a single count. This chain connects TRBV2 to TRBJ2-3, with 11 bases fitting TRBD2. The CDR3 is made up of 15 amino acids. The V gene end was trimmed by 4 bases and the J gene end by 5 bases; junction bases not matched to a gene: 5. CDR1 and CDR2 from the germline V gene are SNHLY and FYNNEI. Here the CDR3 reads CASSVAGGQGDTQYF. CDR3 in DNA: TGTGCCAGCAGTGTAGCGGGGGGGCAAGGAGATACGCAGTATTTT. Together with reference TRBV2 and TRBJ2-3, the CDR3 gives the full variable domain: EPEVTQTPSHQVTQMGQEVILRCVPISNHLYFYWYRQILGQKVEFLVSFYNNEISEKSEIFDDQFSVERPDGSNFTLKIRSTKLEDSAMYFCASSVAGGQGDTQYFGPGTRLTVL.

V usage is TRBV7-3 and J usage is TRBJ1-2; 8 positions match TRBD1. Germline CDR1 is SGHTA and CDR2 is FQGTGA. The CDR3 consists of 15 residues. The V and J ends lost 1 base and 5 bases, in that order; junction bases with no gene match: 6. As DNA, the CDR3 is TGTGCCAGCAGCTTAAACCCCGGGACAGGTTATGGCTACACCTTC. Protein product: CASSLNPGTGYGYTF.

The CDR3 DNA reads TGTGCCAGCAGCCGAGGACTAGCGGGGTCAGAGACCCAGTACTTC. It encodes CASSRGLAGSETQYF. V usage is TRBV5-4 and J usage is TRBJ2-5; TRBD2 agrees at 12 bases. Trimming at V came to 4 bases and at J to 4 bases, leaving 5 bases not matched to a gene. The CDR3 length is 15 residues. Germline CDR1 SGHNT, CDR2 YYREEE (reference sequence). Drawing the rest from reference TRBV5-4 and TRBJ2-5, the complete variable domain is ETGVTQSPTHLIKTRGQQVTLRCSSQSGHNTVSWYQQALGQGPQFIFQYYREEENGRGNFPPRFSGLQFPNYSSELNVNALELDDSALYLCASSRGLAGSETQYFGPGTRLLVL.

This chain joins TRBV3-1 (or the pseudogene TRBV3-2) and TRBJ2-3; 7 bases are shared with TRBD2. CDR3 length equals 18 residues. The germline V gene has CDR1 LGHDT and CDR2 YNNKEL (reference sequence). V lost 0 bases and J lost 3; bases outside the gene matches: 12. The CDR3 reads CASSQEIRVRERTDTQYF. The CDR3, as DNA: TGTGCCAGCAGCCAAGAAATACGGGTGCGGGAGCGGACAGATACGCAGTATTTT.

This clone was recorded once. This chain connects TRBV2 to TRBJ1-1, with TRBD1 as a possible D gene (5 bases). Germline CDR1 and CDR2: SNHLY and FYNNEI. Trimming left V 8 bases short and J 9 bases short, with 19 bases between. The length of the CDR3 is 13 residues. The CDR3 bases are TGTGCCAGCGGCCGTCCCGCTGGGGGGAAAGCTTTCTTT. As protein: CASGRPAGGKAFF.

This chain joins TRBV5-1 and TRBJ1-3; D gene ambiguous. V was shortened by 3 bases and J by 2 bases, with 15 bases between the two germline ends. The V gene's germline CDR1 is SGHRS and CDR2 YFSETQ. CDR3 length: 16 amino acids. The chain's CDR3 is CASSSRRISAGNTIYF. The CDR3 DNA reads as TGCGCCAGCAGCTCCCGGCGGATATCGGCTGGAAACACCATATATTTT.

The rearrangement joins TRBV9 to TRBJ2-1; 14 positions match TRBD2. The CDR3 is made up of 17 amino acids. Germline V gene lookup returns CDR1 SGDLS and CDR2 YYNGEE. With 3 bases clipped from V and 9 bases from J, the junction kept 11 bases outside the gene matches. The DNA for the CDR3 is TGTGCCAGCAGCGGAACCCCGGGACTAGCGGGAGAGGGTGAGCAGTTCTTC. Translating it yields CASSGTPGLAGEGEQFF.

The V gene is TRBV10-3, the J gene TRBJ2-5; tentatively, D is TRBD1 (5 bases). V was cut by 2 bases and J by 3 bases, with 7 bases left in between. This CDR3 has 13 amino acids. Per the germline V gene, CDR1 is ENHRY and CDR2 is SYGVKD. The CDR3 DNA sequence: TGTGCCATCAGTGAGGGGGCGAAAGAGACCCAGTACTTC. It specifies CAISEGAKETQYF.

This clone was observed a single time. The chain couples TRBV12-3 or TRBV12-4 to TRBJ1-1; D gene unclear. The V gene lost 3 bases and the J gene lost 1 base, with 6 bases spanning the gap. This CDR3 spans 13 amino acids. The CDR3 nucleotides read TGTGCCAGCAGTTTGTCCCAGAACACTGAAGCTTTCTTT. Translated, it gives CASSLSQNTEAFF.

Here the CDR3 reads CASSPGYELNTQYF. CDR3 DNA sequence: TGCGCCAGCAGCCCAGGGTACGAGTTAAATACGCAGTATTTT. The chain is built from TRBV5-1 and TRBJ2-3, with D possibly matching TRBD1 (5 bases). Trimming shortened V by 4 bases and J by 7 bases, and 16 bases separated the two germline ends. This CDR3 contains 14 residues. Germline V gene lookup returns CDR1 SGHRS and CDR2 YFSETQ. The complete variable domain, with remaining parts taken from reference TRBV5-1 and TRBJ2-3, reads KAGVTQTPRYLIKTRGQQVTLSCSPISGHRSVSWYQQTPGQGLQFLFEYFSETQRNKGNFPGRFSGRQFSNSRSEMNVSTLELGDSALYLCASSPGYELNTQYFGPGTRLTVL.

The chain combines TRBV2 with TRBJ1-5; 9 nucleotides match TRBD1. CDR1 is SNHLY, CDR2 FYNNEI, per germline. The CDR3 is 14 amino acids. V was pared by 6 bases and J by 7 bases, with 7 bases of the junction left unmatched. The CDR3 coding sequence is TGTGCCAGCAGGGGGACAGGGACAAACCAGCCCCAGCATTTT. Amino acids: CASRGTGTNQPQHF.

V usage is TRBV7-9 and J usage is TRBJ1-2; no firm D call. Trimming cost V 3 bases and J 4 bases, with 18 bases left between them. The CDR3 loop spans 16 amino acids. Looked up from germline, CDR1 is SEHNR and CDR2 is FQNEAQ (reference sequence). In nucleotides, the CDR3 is TGTGCCAGCAGCTTCCTCGGTGGAGGGATGGGCTATGGCTACACCTTC. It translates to CASSFLGGGMGYGYTF.

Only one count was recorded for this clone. CDR3 residues: CASSSPEGPNYGYTF. The CDR3 nucleotides read TGCGCCAGCAGCTCCCCAGAGGGCCCTAACTATGGCTACACCTTC. The J gene is TRBJ1-2, the V gene TRBV5-1, with D unclear. The CDR3 consists of 15 residues. Per germline, CDR1 SGHRS and CDR2 YFSETQ. V shed 3 bases and J shed 0 bases, with 12 bases lying between them.

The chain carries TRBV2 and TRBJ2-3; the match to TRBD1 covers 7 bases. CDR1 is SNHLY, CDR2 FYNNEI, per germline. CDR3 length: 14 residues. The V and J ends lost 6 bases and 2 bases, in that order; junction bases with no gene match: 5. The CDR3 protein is CASRDRLSTDTQYF. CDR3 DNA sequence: TGTGCCAGCAGGGACAGGTTATCCACAGATACGCAGTATTTT.

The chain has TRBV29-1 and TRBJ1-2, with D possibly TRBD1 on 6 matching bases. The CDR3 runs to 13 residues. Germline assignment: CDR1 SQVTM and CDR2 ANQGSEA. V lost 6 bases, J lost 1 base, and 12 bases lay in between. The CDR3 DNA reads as TGCAGCGTCGAACAGGGTTTTAACTATGGCTACACCTTC. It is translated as CSVEQGFNYGYTF.

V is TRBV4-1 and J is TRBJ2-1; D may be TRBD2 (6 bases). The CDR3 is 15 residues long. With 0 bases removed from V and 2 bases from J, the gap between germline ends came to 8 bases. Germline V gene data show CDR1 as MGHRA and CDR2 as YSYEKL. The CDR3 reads CASSQEREAYNEQFF. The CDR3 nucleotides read TGCGCCAGCAGCCAAGAAAGGGAGGCCTACAATGAGCAGTTCTTC.

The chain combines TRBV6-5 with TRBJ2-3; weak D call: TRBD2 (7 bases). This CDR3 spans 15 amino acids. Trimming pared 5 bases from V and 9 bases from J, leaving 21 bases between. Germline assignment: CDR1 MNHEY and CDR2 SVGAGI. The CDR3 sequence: CASSNVGRGSPTQYF. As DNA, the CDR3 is TGTGCCAGCAGTAACGTGGGGAGGGGGTCCCCCACGCAGTATTTT.

The CDR3 coding sequence is TGTGCCAGCAGCTTAGTCGGGGGCTATGGCTACACCTTC. Translation: CASSLVGGYGYTF. V is TRBV7-9 and J is TRBJ1-2; D is possibly TRBD1 (5 bases). CDR3 length: 13 amino acids. Germline V gives CDR1 SEHNR, CDR2 FQNEAQ (reference sequence). The germline V and J ends were trimmed by 1 base and 4 bases, with 7 bases remaining between them.

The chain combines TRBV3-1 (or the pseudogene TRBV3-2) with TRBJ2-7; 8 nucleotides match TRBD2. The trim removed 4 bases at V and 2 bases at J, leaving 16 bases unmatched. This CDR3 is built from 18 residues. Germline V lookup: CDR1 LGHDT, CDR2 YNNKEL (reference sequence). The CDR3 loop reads CASSPHVGAGDITYEQYF. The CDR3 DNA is TGTGCCAGCAGCCCCCACGTGGGAGCGGGAGATATCACCTACGAGCAGTACTTC.

The CDR3 sequence is CASSRRLAGENTGELFF. CDR3 DNA: TGTGCCAGCAGCCGCCGATTAGCGGGAGAGAACACCGGGGAGCTGTTTTTT. This chain uses TRBV4-2 with TRBJ2-2; 9 bases match TRBD2. This CDR3 is 17 amino acids long. The trim removed 4 bases at V and 1 base at J, leaving 7 bases unmatched. Germline CDR1 and CDR2: LGHNA and YNFKEQ.

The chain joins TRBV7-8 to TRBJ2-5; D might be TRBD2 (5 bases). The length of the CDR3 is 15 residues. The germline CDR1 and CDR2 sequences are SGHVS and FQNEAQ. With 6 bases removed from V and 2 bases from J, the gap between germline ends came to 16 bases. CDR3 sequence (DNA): TGTGCCAGCAGATGGGGAGTAAGAGGGCAAGAGACCCAGTACTTC. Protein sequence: CASRWGVRGQETQYF. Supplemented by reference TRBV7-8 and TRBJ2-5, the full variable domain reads GAGVSQSPRYKVAKRGQDVALRCDPISGHVSLFWYQQALGQGPEFLTYFQNEAQLDKSGLPSDRFFAERPEGSVSTLKIQRTQQEDSAVYLCASRWGVRGQETQYFGPGTRLLVL.